Listed below are T cell receptor beta chains from one sample, sequenced in a study of breast tumors, draining lymph nodes, adjacent tissues. From the multiplex PCR reads, TCRdb called clonotypes with MiXCR, one entry per CDR3 protein. The table records about 12,000 distinct CDR3 sequences, roughly 70% of them present only once. The material sequenced was tumor-adjacent breast tissue. Receptor source: a female donor with breast cancer. Some clones in this sample may be carry-over from other donors' samples. Each CDR3 is given with its conserved first and last residue. D genes are given only for firm matches. Clone size is stated in some rows and not others, as once, few, many or a class when expanded.

clone_size: .; j_call: TRBJ2-3; v_call: TRBV7-9; d_call: .; cdr3_nt: TGTGCCAGCAGGCGGGTCCAGACGAACACAGATACGCAGTATTTT; cdr3_aa: CASRRVQTNTDTQYF
clone_size: .; j_call: TRBJ1-2; v_call: TRBV5-6; d_call: TRBD1; cdr3_nt: TGTGCCAGCAGCTTGGGAGGGGGCGGCTACACCTTC; cdr3_aa: CASSLGGGGYTF
clone_size: .; j_call: TRBJ2-1; v_call: TRBV20-1; d_call: TRBD1; cdr3_nt: TGCAGTGCTAGTTTCCCAGACAGGGTCTCCTACAATGAGCAGTTCTTC; cdr3_aa: CSASFPDRVSYNEQFF
clone_size: once; j_call: TRBJ1-4; v_call: TRBV5-1; d_call: TRBD1; cdr3_nt: TGCGCCAGCAGCTTGTACGGGACAGGCTATGAAAAACTGTTTTTT; cdr3_aa: CASSLYGTGYEKLFF
clone_size: few; j_call: TRBJ2-1; v_call: TRBV11-3; d_call: TRBD2; cdr3_nt: TGTGCCAGCAGCTCCGGGACTAGCGGAACGGCCTACAATGAGCAGTTCTTC; cdr3_aa: CASSSGTSGTAYNEQFF
clone_size: .; j_call: TRBJ1-6; v_call: TRBV3-1; d_call: TRBD1; cdr3_nt: TGTGCCAGCAGCCAAGGGCAGGGGGCTTATTCACCCCTCCACTTT; cdr3_aa: CASSQGQGAYSPLHF
clone_size: .; j_call: TRBJ2-3; v_call: TRBV7-2; d_call: .; cdr3_nt: TGTGCTAGCAGCTTAAGGCCGGCAAGGATCTATAGCACAGATACGCAGTATTTT; cdr3_aa: CASSLRPARIYSTDTQYF
clone_size: many; j_call: TRBJ2-1; v_call: TRBV10-3; d_call: TRBD1; cdr3_nt: TGTGCCATCAGTTTGGGGGGGACAGGGGGCGACAATGAGCAGTTCTTC; cdr3_aa: CAISLGGTGGDNEQFF
clone_size: .; j_call: TRBJ1-2; v_call: TRBV7-2; d_call: .; cdr3_nt: TGTGCCAGCAACCCAGGTGTGGCGGGAGGTGGCTACACCTTC; cdr3_aa: CASNPGVAGGGYTF
clone_size: medium-sized; j_call: TRBJ2-1; v_call: TRBV7-9; d_call: .; cdr3_nt: TGTGCCAGCAGCTTGTCGGGAGCAGCGAATGAGCAGTTCTTC; cdr3_aa: CASSLSGAANEQFF
clone_size: medium-sized; j_call: TRBJ1-5; v_call: TRBV5-1; d_call: .; cdr3_nt: TGCGCCAGCAGCCCCGGACATGGGGATAGCAATCAGCCCCAGCATTTT; cdr3_aa: CASSPGHGDSNQPQHF
clone_size: .; j_call: TRBJ2-5; v_call: TRBV7-4; d_call: TRBD1; cdr3_nt: TGTGCCAGCAGCTTAGGGGGACAGGGGGCAACGGAGACCCAGTACTTC; cdr3_aa: CASSLGGQGATETQYF
clone_size: .; j_call: TRBJ2-7; v_call: TRBV3-1; d_call: TRBD2; cdr3_nt: TGTGCCAGCAGCCAAGATAGCGGGAGGTCTTCCTACGAGCAGTACTTC; cdr3_aa: CASSQDSGRSSYEQYF
clone_size: .; j_call: TRBJ1-2; v_call: TRBV27; d_call: .; cdr3_nt: TGTGCCAGCAGTCAGGGTGGAGGCTACACCTTC; cdr3_aa: CASSQGGGYTF
clone_size: .; j_call: TRBJ2-7; v_call: TRBV9; d_call: TRBD2; cdr3_nt: TGTGCCAGCAGCGTAGACGGCGGGAGGACCCCCTACGAGCAGTACTTC; cdr3_aa: CASSVDGGRTPYEQYF
clone_size: .; j_call: TRBJ1-4; v_call: TRBV2; d_call: TRBD1; cdr3_nt: TGTGCCAGCAGTGAAGCGTTATCAGGGGGCTGGGAAAAACTGTTTTTT; cdr3_aa: CASSEALSGGWEKLFF
clone_size: few; j_call: TRBJ2-3; v_call: TRBV12-3/TRBV12-4; d_call: TRBD1; cdr3_nt: TGTGCCAGCAAGAGTAGACAGGGGAACACAGATACGCAGTATTTT; cdr3_aa: CASKSRQGNTDTQYF
clone_size: .; j_call: TRBJ2-1; v_call: TRBV4-3; d_call: .; cdr3_nt: TGCGCCAGCAGCCAAGATCTAGCCCAGGGGTACAATGAGCAGTTCTTC; cdr3_aa: CASSQDLAQGYNEQFF
clone_size: .; j_call: TRBJ2-1; v_call: TRBV7-2; d_call: TRBD2; cdr3_nt: TGTGCCAGCAGATATCCGGGAGGGCGGTACAATGAGCAGTTCTTC; cdr3_aa: CASRYPGGRYNEQFF
clone_size: .; j_call: TRBJ2-7; v_call: TRBV2; d_call: TRBD1; cdr3_nt: TGTGCCAGCAGTACGGACAGGGTGGCCGAGCAGTACTTC; cdr3_aa: CASSTDRVAEQYF
clone_size: .; j_call: TRBJ2-3; v_call: TRBV2; d_call: TRBD1; cdr3_nt: TGTGCCAGCACCGGACAGGGCACAGATACGCAGTATTTT; cdr3_aa: CASTGQGTDTQYF
clone_size: many; j_call: TRBJ2-3; v_call: TRBV12-3/TRBV12-4; d_call: .; cdr3_nt: TGTGCCAGCAGTTCGGCCGTGGGCGTCACAGATACGCAGTATTTT; cdr3_aa: CASSSAVGVTDTQYF
clone_size: .; j_call: TRBJ2-7; v_call: TRBV29-1; d_call: .; cdr3_nt: TGCAGCGTGTTTACCTCCTACGAGCAGTACTTC; cdr3_aa: CSVFTSYEQYF
clone_size: .; j_call: TRBJ2-5; v_call: TRBV12-3/TRBV12-4; d_call: TRBD2; cdr3_nt: TGTGCCAGCTCGTTTGGGCAGGGCGGGGGAGAGACCCAGTACTTC; cdr3_aa: CASSFGQGGGETQYF